This T cell receptor beta chain originates from a study of monozygotic twins with inflammatory bowel disease. Points from the study as a whole: Clonotypes shared with others were fewer in IBD patients than in healthy twins, especially with disease activity. No detectable difference in repertoire similarity separated concordant from discordant twins, possibly as a result of limited power.

For this clonotype: Its antigen is undetermined.

Following a re-call of the 5' RACE reads, TCRdb has one entry per CDR3 protein and lacks DNA. The listing records some 440,000 distinct CDR3 sequences. Germline loops: CDR1 SGHTA, CDR2 FQGTGA. The CDR3 length is 13 residues. The receptor was isolated from a human donor with ulcerative colitis or Crohn's disease, or a healthy co-twin of an affected twin (not recorded which). Material for sequencing was blood. The chain employs TRBV7-3 and TRBJ2-2; no DNA is available, so the TRBD1 call from TCRdb remains unchecked. The CDR3: CASSSLDGGELFF.